The following is a T cell receptor beta chain sequence with its context. Antigen unknown. Specified treatment: oral pan-JAK inhibitor, 5-10 mg twice daily. Patients with alopecia areata provided lesional scalp punch biopsies as well as peripheral blood. This entry comes from a study of CD8+ T cells in alopecia areata. Study information: A regimen of oral tofacitinib, 5 to 10 mg twice daily, was given to treated patients.

From germline, CDR1 is SGDLS and CDR2 YYNGEE. Unmatched junction bases numbered 6, after V lost 1 base and J lost 9 bases. The CDR3 totals 16 residues. RNA extraction was followed by reverse transcription into cDNA, which acted as the sequencing template. This table comes from immunoSEQ multiplex PCR, and its TCRdb copy is limited to in-frame clones, with some not included. The table includes some 180,000 clones, around half detected once. Study-level results: Scalp clonality, along with expanded CD8+ clones among the top 100, was significantly decreased by tofacitinib. Across lesional scalp, and particularly alopecia totalis/universalis, clonality surpassed that of normal scalp.

The receptor was derived from a human donor with alopecia areata. The chain employs TRBV9 and TRBJ1-6; TRBD1 agrees at 11 bases. Sequenced material: CD8+ T cells sorted from blood, taken at week 24, from a patient treated with tofacitinib. The CDR3 DNA sequence: TGTGCCAGCAGCGTAATGGGACAGGGGGACGGTTCACCCCTCCACTTT. It encodes CASSVMGQGDGSPLHF.